The 18 T cell receptor beta chains in this list originate from one sample, sequenced in a study of TIL therapy for anti-PD-1-resistant metastatic lung cancer. Stated time point: pre-treatment sample, taken before nivolumab and TIL therapy. The tumor samples were excised metastases, mostly pleural nodules or supraclavicular lymph nodes. The libraries were made with immunoSEQ v3. Some clones are missing from TCRdb's copy, which holds only in-frame ones; the method was immunoSEQ multiplex PCR. Of roughly 9,500 clones listed, 76% were seen once; the top ten hold 10% to 12%. Sequences were derived from tumor tissue, sampled at baseline. The receptors were gathered from a person aged 25 to 80 with non-small cell lung cancer.

The chain has TRBV19 and TRBJ1-1; possible D gene TRBD1, 6 bases. This CDR3 region has 13 residues. Trimming took 5 bases from V and 4 from J, leaving 11 bases between them. Germline-derived CDR1 and CDR2 are LNHDA and SQIVND (reference sequence). CDR3 sequence: CASSLTGATEAFF. CDR3 sequence (DNA): TGTGCCAGTAGTCTGACAGGAGCCACTGAAGCTTTCTTT.

This rearrangement joins TRBV7-6 to TRBJ1-1; a possible D gene is TRBD1 (5 bases). There are 14 residues in the CDR3. Deletions cut 2 bases from V and 5 bases from J, with 12 bases between. Germline V lookup: CDR1 SGHVS, CDR2 FNYEAQ. The CDR3 sequence is CASSLPGTGTEAFF. CDR3 bases: TGTGCCAGCAGCTTACCAGGGACGGGGACTGAAGCTTTCTTT.

V is TRBV19 and J is TRBJ2-1; 7 nucleotides align to TRBD1. Germline V lookup: CDR1 LNHDA, CDR2 SQIVND (reference sequence). The CDR3 loop spans 15 amino acids. Losses at the gene ends were 6 bases for V and 2 bases for J; bases not matched to a gene: 7. DNA of the CDR3: TGTGCCAGTAGCCTACAGGGGATCGCCTACAATGAGCAGTTCTTC. The encoded protein is CASSLQGIAYNEQFF.

The rearrangement uses TRBV6-5 and TRBJ2-7, with TRBD2 matching over 7 bases. V was clipped by 2 bases and J by 4 bases; unmatched bases: 8. CDR1 and CDR2 from the germline V gene are MNHEY and SVGAGI. The CDR3 has 15 amino acids. For the CDR3, the DNA is TGTGCCAGCAGTTACCGGGCTAGCGGAGGATACGAGCAGTACTTC. Translated: CASSYRASGGYEQYF.

The chain links TRBV5-1 to TRBJ1-4, with 9 bases that match TRBD1. Unmatched junction bases numbered 3, after V lost 1 base and J lost 8 bases. The CDR3 runs to 14 residues. CDR1 SGHRS and CDR2 YFSETQ come from the germline V gene. The CDR3 DNA sequence: TGCGCCAGCAGCTTGACAGGGGGCAGCGAAAAACTGTTTTTT. This encodes CASSLTGGSEKLFF.

The gene calls are TRBV6-6 and TRBJ1-3, with D maybe TRBD1 (5 bases). The CDR3 runs 15 residues. Germline-derived CDR1 and CDR2 are MNHNY and SVGAGI (reference sequence). V was shortened by 7 bases and J by 4 bases, with 17 bases between the two germline ends. The CDR3 nucleotides are TGTGCCAGCACCCCGCACGGGGCCGGCGGAAACACCATATATTTT. Residues: CASTPHGAGGNTIYF.

The CDR3 sequence is CASSLEGRAATDTQYF. The CDR3 bases are TGTGCCAGCAGCTTGGAGGGTAGGGCGGCCACAGATACGCAGTATTTT. The rearrangement joins TRBV5-8 to TRBJ2-3; D is unresolved. This CDR3 is built from 16 residues. The germline V gene has CDR1 SGHTS and CDR2 YDEGEE. V was cut by 0 bases and J by 2 bases, with 13 bases left in between.

The chain employs TRBV10-2 and TRBJ2-7; D unresolved. CDR3 length: 14 residues. Trimming removed 1 base at V and 6 bases at J, with 13 bases between. Per germline, CDR1 WSHSY and CDR2 SAAADI. The CDR3 is CASSEYVSGVEQYF. In DNA form, the CDR3 reads TGCGCCAGCAGTGAGTATGTGTCTGGGGTCGAGCAGTACTTC.

A few counts support this clone. The chain is built from TRBV2 and TRBJ1-5; D perhaps matches TRBD1 (5 bases). The CDR3 spans 14 residues. Germline V gene sequence: CDR1 SNHLY, CDR2 FYNNEI. V gave up 2 bases and J gave up 6 bases, with 11 bases separating them. CDR3 sequence: CASSENQGSQPQHF. For the CDR3, the DNA is TGTGCCAGCAGTGAAAATCAGGGAAGTCAGCCCCAGCATTTT.

The chain links TRBV27 to TRBJ2-5, with TRBD1 as a possible D gene (6 bases). V was clipped by 8 bases and J by 5 bases, with 12 bases between them. In germline, CDR1 is MNHEY, CDR2 SMNVEV (reference sequence). The CDR3 runs 12 residues. The CDR3 region is CASQGWSETQYF. The CDR3 region has the DNA TGTGCCAGCCAGGGGTGGAGTGAGACCCAGTACTTC.

In this sample, this clone turned up once. The V call is TRBV6-1, the J call TRBJ1-5; D gene unclear. CDR1 and CDR2 from the germline V gene are MNHNS and SASEGT. The CDR3 covers 12 residues. V gave up 4 bases and J gave up 3 bases, with 4 bases separating them. CDR3 in amino acids: CASSGYNQPQHF. The CDR3 DNA follows: TGTGCCAGCAGTGGCTACAATCAGCCCCAGCATTTT.

The V gene is TRBV6-1, the J gene TRBJ1-3; D remains ambiguous. The CDR3 is made up of 15 amino acids. CDR1 and CDR2 from the germline V gene are MNHNS and SASEGT. Trimming removed 6 bases at V and 0 bases at J, with 12 bases between. CDR3 in DNA: TGTGCCAGCAGAAAAGGAGGCTACTCTGGAAACACCATATATTTT. Protein sequence: CASRKGGYSGNTIYF.

This clone occurred a few times. The chain is built from TRBV7-2 and TRBJ1-2, with D hard to call. The V gene lost 0 bases and the J gene lost 2 bases, with 10 bases spanning the gap. The CDR3 spans 15 residues. Germline CDR1 and CDR2: SGHTA and FQGNSA. The CDR3 is CASSLAGGENYGYTF. CDR3 sequence (DNA): TGTGCCAGCAGCTTAGCCGGCGGTGAGAACTATGGCTACACCTTC. Full variable domain (missing parts from reference TRBV7-2 and TRBJ1-2): GAGVSQSPSNKVTEKGKDVELRCDPISGHTALYWYRQSLGQGLEFLIYFQGNSAPDKSGLPSDRFSAERTGGSVSTLTIQRTQQEDSAVYLCASSLAGGENYGYTFGSGTRLTVV.

This clone turned up a few times. J is TRBJ2-7 and V is TRBV7-8; 10 bases map to TRBD2. CDR3 size: 15 residues. Germline CDR1 reads SGHVS; CDR2 reads FQNEAQ. Unmatched junction bases numbered 8, after V lost 5 bases and J lost 4 bases. CDR3 in DNA: TGTGCCAGCAGCCCTTCAGCGGGAGGGGAGTACGAGCAGTACTTC. This translates into CASSPSAGGEYEQYF.

This clone has just a few counts. The chain has TRBV6-5 and TRBJ2-3; TRBD1 is a possible D gene (5 bases). Trimming shortened V by 0 bases and J by 3 bases, and 13 bases separated the two germline ends. The CDR3 covers 16 residues. Per the germline V gene, CDR1 is MNHEY and CDR2 is SVGAGI. The CDR3 region is CASSYSGRAGTDTQYF. CDR3 nucleotide sequence: TGTGCCAGCAGTTACTCGGGCAGGGCAGGGACAGATACGCAGTATTTT.

V is TRBV7-9 and J is TRBJ1-1; no reliable D call. The V gene lost 1 base and the J gene lost 1 base, with 7 bases spanning the gap. Germline CDR1 is SEHNR and CDR2 is FQNEAQ (reference sequence). CDR3 length equals 14 residues. CDR3 sequence: CASSLEGSNTEAFF. CDR3 in DNA: TGTGCCAGCAGCTTAGAGGGATCGAACACTGAAGCTTTCTTT.

This clone was seen a single time. The chain links TRBV29-1 to TRBJ1-1, with TRBD1 matching over 9 bases. The CDR3 sequence is 14 residues long. J was trimmed by 6 bases and V by 7 bases; bases with no gene match: 12. Germline loops: CDR1 SQVTM, CDR2 ANQGSEA. The CDR3 reads CSAKGTGRIPEAFF. DNA of the CDR3: TGCAGCGCGAAGGGGACAGGGCGTATACCTGAAGCTTTCTTT.

The count of this clone is one. Written as DNA, the CDR3 is TGTGCCAGCAGCCAAGAACCCCCGGGGCAGGTTAACAAAAACATTCAGTACTTC. The encoded protein is CASSQEPPGQVNKNIQYF. The rearrangement uses TRBV14 and TRBJ2-4; D tentatively fits TRBD1 or TRBD2 (5 bases each). In germline, CDR1 is SGHDN, CDR2 FVKESK. The CDR3 has 18 residues. V was cut by 0 bases and J by 3 bases, with 18 bases left in between. The full variable domain, with the rest looked up from reference TRBV14 and TRBJ2-4, is EAGVTQFPSHSVIEKGQTVTLRCDPISGHDNLYWYRRVMGKEIKFLLHFVKESKQDESGMPNNRFLAERTGGTYSTLKVQPAELEDSGVYFCASSQEPPGQVNKNIQYFGAGTRLSVL.